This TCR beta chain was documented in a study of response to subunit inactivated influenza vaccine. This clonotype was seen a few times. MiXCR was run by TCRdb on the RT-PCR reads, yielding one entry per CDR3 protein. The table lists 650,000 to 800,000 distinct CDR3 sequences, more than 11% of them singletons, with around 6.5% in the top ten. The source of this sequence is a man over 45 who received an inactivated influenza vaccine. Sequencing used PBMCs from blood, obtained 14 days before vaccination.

The CDR3 region is CASSPGGARSYNEQFF. The DNA for the CDR3 is TGTGCCAGCAGCCCCGGGGGAGCGCGATCCTACAATGAGCAGTTCTTC. This sequence joins TRBV3-1 and TRBJ2-1, with a possible D match to TRBD2 (6 bases). The CDR3 has 16 amino acids. Trimming took 4 bases from V and 1 from J, leaving 14 bases between them. From germline, CDR1 is LGHDT and CDR2 YNNKEL (reference sequence).